This T cell receptor (beta chain) was captured by sequencing in a study of T cell responses to AZD1222 COVID-19 vaccine. Libraries were prepared by immunoSEQ multiplex PCR; TCRdb keeps only in-frame clonotypes and omits some of them. The sample comprises 90,000 to 150,000 clones, over 75% of which are singletons, and about 3.5% rests with the top ten. General study results and limits: The study reported that nearly half of spike-specific TCRs target unmutated variant regions.

CDR3 length: 16 residues. Losses at the gene ends were 4 bases for V and 4 bases for J; bases not matched to a gene: 7. Germline assignment: CDR1 SGHRS and CDR2 YFSETQ. Points on this clone: Its antigen is unknown.

Here the sequenced sample was peripheral blood, taken on day 0 of AZD1222 vaccination. The chain joins TRBV5-1 to TRBJ2-1; TRBD2 matches at 11 bases. This clonotype was obtained from an adult in good health. CDR3 region: CASSISLAGGYNEQFF. The DNA for the CDR3 is TGCGCCAGCAGCATAAGCCTAGCGGGGGGTTACAATGAGCAGTTCTTC.